Presented here are 28 T cell receptor beta chains from one specimen sequenced in a study of blood T cell repertoires in COVID-19. The protocol was immunoSEQ multiplex PCR, while the TCRdb copy is restricted to in-frame clones and leaves out a portion. The sample lists about 43,000 clones, about nine tenths occurring once. Sequencing used peripheral blood. The source of these receptors is a man aged 60 to 75 with active COVID-19.

The V and J genes are TRBV7-8 and TRBJ2-1, with D perhaps matching TRBD1 (5 bases). The CDR3 length is 15 residues. Trimming took 5 bases from V and 2 from J, leaving 13 bases between them. Per germline, CDR1 SGHVS and CDR2 FQNEAQ. CDR3 nucleotide sequence: TGTGCCAGCAGCCCTCAGGGATCCGCCTACAATGAGCAGTTCTTC. Protein: CASSPQGSAYNEQFF.

V usage is TRBV7-9 and J usage is TRBJ2-7; a possible D gene is TRBD2 (6 bases). The germline V gene encodes CDR1 SEHNR and CDR2 FQNEAQ (reference sequence). Trimming cost V 4 bases and J 3 bases, with 13 bases left between them. This CDR3 region has 14 residues. CDR3 DNA sequence: TGTGCCAGCAGCTCGTGGGAGGAAAGCTACGAGCAGTACTTC. The encoded protein is CASSSWEESYEQYF.

The chain recombines TRBV2 with TRBJ2-3, with TRBD1 identical over 7 bases. The CDR3 runs to 15 residues. V lost 8 bases, J lost 0 bases, and 8 bases stayed unmatched. The germline gives CDR1 SNHLY, CDR2 FYNNEI. CDR3 sequence: CASEGWDRSTDTQYF. CDR3 DNA: TGTGCCAGCGAAGGGTGGGACAGAAGCACAGATACGCAGTATTTT.

The chain uses TRBV7-6 and TRBJ1-1, with a weak D call TRBD1 (6 bases). The CDR3 spans 16 residues. Germline CDR1 SGHVS, CDR2 FNYEAQ. V lost 0 bases and J 1 base, leaving 12 bases between the germline ends. CDR3 nucleotide sequence: TGTGCCAGCAGCTTAGCCCAGGGGCCCCCGAACACTGAAGCTTTCTTT. This sequence encodes CASSLAQGPPNTEAFF.

V and J are TRBV29-1 and TRBJ2-7; the match to TRBD1 covers 9 bases. Germline V gives CDR1 SQVTM, CDR2 ANQGSEA. V lost 3 bases, J lost 5 bases, and 5 bases stayed unmatched. The CDR3 loop spans 13 amino acids. The CDR3 protein is CSVEGGTGNEQYF. The CDR3 DNA follows: TGCAGCGTTGAGGGGGGGACAGGGAACGAGCAGTACTTC.

The chain recombines TRBV9 with TRBJ2-1; 7 positions match TRBD2. J gave up 8 bases and V 2 bases, and 4 bases lay outside the gene matches. The CDR3 has 13 amino acids. The germline V gene encodes CDR1 SGDLS and CDR2 YYNGEE. In nucleotides, the CDR3 is TGTGCCAGCAGCGTGGGAGGGACTGATGAGCAGTTCTTC. Amino acids: CASSVGGTDEQFF.

The genes are TRBV14 and TRBJ2-4, with 8 bases fitting TRBD1. V shed 4 bases and J 7 bases; nucleotides not matched to a gene: 9. This CDR3 contains 15 residues. The germline V gene has CDR1 SGHDN and CDR2 FVKESK. The CDR3 region has the DNA TGTGCCAGCAGCCGAGACAGGGGAAATTGGAACATTCAGTACTTC. As protein: CASSRDRGNWNIQYF.

The chain's CDR3 is CASSVTGGAVGYTF. The CDR3 DNA reads TGTGCCAGCAGCGTTACAGGGGGCGCCGTTGGCTACACCTTC. The V and J genes are TRBV7-8 and TRBJ1-2; 9 bases match TRBD1. Germline CDR1 reads SGHVS; CDR2 reads FQNEAQ. V lost 5 bases, J lost 7 bases, and 8 bases stayed unmatched. This CDR3 has 14 amino acids.

The CDR3 protein is CASSTRQGVTSGYTF. CDR3 DNA sequence: TGTGCCAGCAGTACTAGACAGGGGGTAACGAGTGGCTACACCTTC. The chain couples TRBV6-6 to TRBJ1-2; TRBD1 agrees at 9 bases. The CDR3 length is 15 residues. The germline V gene encodes CDR1 MNHNY and CDR2 SVGAGI (reference sequence). V lost 5 bases, J lost 7 bases, and 11 bases stayed unmatched.

This clone was counted a few times. This chain connects TRBV12-3 or TRBV12-4 to TRBJ2-3; weak D call: TRBD2 (5 bases). Between the trimmed V and J ends, which lost 5 bases and 3 bases, there was a span of 9 bases. The CDR3 extends over 13 amino acids. The CDR3 nucleotides are TGTGCCAGCAGTGCGACTAATACAGATACGCAGTATTTT. Translating gives CASSATNTDTQYF.

The chain couples TRBV7-9 to TRBJ1-2, with TRBD1 identical over 9 bases. The CDR3 totals 14 residues. Germline CDR1 is SEHNR and CDR2 is FQNEAQ (reference sequence). V lost 6 bases, J lost 3 bases, and 5 bases stayed unmatched. For the CDR3, the DNA is TGTGCCAGCAGGGTTACAGGGGGCGACTATGGCTACACCTTC. This encodes CASRVTGGDYGYTF.

The chain links TRBV6-5 to TRBJ2-5, with 7 positions matching TRBD1. The V gene's germline CDR1 is MNHEY and CDR2 SVGAGI. The CDR3 is made up of 13 amino acids. The CDR3 here is CAAMARGQETQYF. CDR3 bases: TGTGCAGCCATGGCCAGGGGGCAAGAGACCCAGTACTTC.

This chain uses TRBV5-6 with TRBJ2-7; D ambiguous. V was shortened by 0 bases and J by 5 bases, with 18 bases between the two germline ends. Germline lookup yields CDR1 SGHDT and CDR2 YYEEEE. The CDR3 is made up of 16 amino acids. The CDR3 is CASSLVQIKVSNEQYF. The CDR3 DNA follows: TGTGCCAGCAGCTTGGTCCAGATAAAAGTATCAAACGAGCAGTACTTC.

V usage is TRBV4-3 and J usage is TRBJ1-1, with D maybe TRBD1 (5 bases). V was cut by 4 bases and J by 6 bases, with 18 bases left in between. CDR3 size: 15 residues. Per the germline V gene, CDR1 is LGHNA and CDR2 is YSLEER. CDR3 residues: CASSLTWQAGAEAFF. CDR3 bases: TGCGCCAGCAGCCTTACCTGGCAGGCGGGGGCTGAAGCTTTCTTT.

V usage is TRBV6-2 or TRBV6-3 and J usage is TRBJ1-3; tentatively, D is TRBD1 (6 bases). Germline CDR1 and CDR2: MNHEY and SVGEGT. The V gene lost 5 bases and the J gene lost 2 bases, with 16 bases spanning the gap. The CDR3 consists of 16 residues. CDR3 bases: TGTGCCAGCAGTGCATCGGACAGTTTTGCTGGAAACACCATATATTTT. Translated: CASSASDSFAGNTIYF.

The genes are TRBV4-1 and TRBJ2-3; 13 positions agree with TRBD2. Germline values: CDR1 MGHRA, CDR2 YSYEKL. CDR3 length: 18 amino acids. Trimming cost V 0 bases and J 3 bases; bases outside gene matches: 6. CDR3 amino acids: CASSQESTSGRATDTQYF. The CDR3 coding sequence is TGCGCCAGCAGCCAAGAGTCTACTAGCGGGAGGGCTACAGATACGCAGTATTTT.

V is TRBV7-8 and J is TRBJ2-2; D is uncertain. The CDR3 totals 13 residues. Germline assignment: CDR1 SGHVS and CDR2 FQNEAQ. V was shortened by 1 base and J by 6 bases, with 6 bases between the two germline ends. DNA for the CDR3: TGTGCCAGCAGCTTAGGGAGCGCCGGGGAGCTGTTTTTT. It specifies CASSLGSAGELFF.

The chain employs TRBV3-1 (or the pseudogene TRBV3-2) and TRBJ2-1; 7 nucleotides line up with TRBD2. CDR1 and CDR2 from the germline V gene are LGHDT and YNNKEL (reference sequence). Trimming cost V 4 bases and J 8 bases; bases outside gene matches: 11. The CDR3 is made up of 15 amino acids. CDR3 nucleotide sequence: TGTGCCAGCAGCCCGCCGGGCGGGAGTCGCGATGAGCAGTTCTTC. The encoded protein is CASSPPGGSRDEQFF.

V usage is TRBV4-2 and J usage is TRBJ2-1; 15 bases match TRBD2. This CDR3 spans 14 amino acids. Germline CDR1 and CDR2: LGHNA and YNFKEQ. The junction had 5 bases not matched to a gene; V was cut back by 7 bases and J by 10 bases. CDR3 DNA sequence: TGTGCCAGCAAAGGGACTAGCGGGGGGTTAGAGCAGTTCTTC. This codes for CASKGTSGGLEQFF.

V usage is TRBV6-5 and J usage is TRBJ2-7, with 10 bases aligning to TRBD1. V was pared by 7 bases and J by 7 bases, with 7 bases of the junction left unmatched. CDR1 is MNHEY, CDR2 SVGAGI, per germline. This CDR3 is built from 13 residues. CDR3 sequence: CASTRTGQGEQYF. CDR3 nucleotides: TGTGCCAGCACCCGCACGGGACAGGGGGAGCAGTACTTC.

The V call is TRBV7-2, the J call TRBJ2-5; weak D call: TRBD2 (7 bases). Trimming removed 2 bases from V and 2 bases from J, with 21 bases in between. The CDR3 is 18 amino acids. Germline V gene data show CDR1 as SGHTA and CDR2 as FQGNSA. The DNA of the CDR3 is TGTGCCAGCAGCTTATTGGGGAGAGGGGGAGGGTCTCAAGAGACCCAGTACTTC. Translating gives CASSLLGRGGGSQETQYF.

This chain joins TRBV12-5 and TRBJ1-4, with 11 positions matching TRBD1. With V trimmed by 4 bases and J by 5 bases, 3 bases remained unmatched. There are 15 residues in the CDR3. Germline CDR1 LGHNT, CDR2 FRNRAP. The CDR3 spells CASGSGQGANEKLFF. The CDR3 nucleotides read TGTGCTAGTGGTTCCGGACAGGGGGCAAATGAAAAACTGTTTTTT.

This clone was observed a handful of times. The J gene is TRBJ1-2, the V gene TRBV19; 7 bases fit TRBD1. The CDR3 consists of 14 residues. The ends lost 7 bases at V and 6 bases at J; junction bases unmatched: 11. Looked up from germline, CDR1 is LNHDA and CDR2 is SQIVND (reference sequence). This chain's CDR3 is CASTEDRSGDGYTF. The CDR3 bases are TGTGCCAGTACCGAGGACAGGTCGGGCGATGGCTACACCTTC. Full variable domain (missing parts from reference TRBV19 and TRBJ1-2): DGGITQSPKYLFRKEGQNVTLSCEQNLNHDAMYWYRQDPGQGLRLIYYSQIVNDFQKGDIAEGYSVSREKKESFPLTVTSAQKNPTAFYLCASTEDRSGDGYTFGSGTRLTVV.

The genes are TRBV28 and TRBJ2-7; 11 positions match TRBD2. The J segment lost 13 bases and the V segment lost 5 bases, leaving 7 bases of the junction unmatched. The germline V gene encodes CDR1 MDHEN and CDR2 SYDVKM. The CDR3 spans 12 residues. CDR3 in amino acids: CASSELAGVCYF. The CDR3 DNA reads TGTGCCAGCAGTGAACTAGCGGGAGTATGCTACTTC.

V gene TRBV27 combines with J gene TRBJ1-3, with TRBD1 matching 9 bases. Trimming removed 0 bases from V and 4 bases from J; junction bases left unmatched: 1. This CDR3 has 15 residues. Looked up from germline, CDR1 is MNHEY and CDR2 is SMNVEV (reference sequence). This chain's CDR3 is CASSLSGTGGNTIYF. DNA for the CDR3: TGTGCCAGCAGTTTATCTGGGACAGGGGGAAACACCATATATTTT.

This clone was observed once. The rearrangement links TRBV5-5 to TRBJ1-3; perhaps TRBD1 as D (6 bases). From germline, CDR1 is SGHKS and CDR2 YYEKEE (reference sequence). This CDR3 region has 17 residues. V gave up 3 bases and J gave up 0 bases, with 16 bases separating them. The CDR3 spells CASSSPGGAISGNTIYF. Here the CDR3 DNA reads TGTGCCAGCAGCTCCCCGGGGGGCGCTATCTCTGGAAACACCATATATTTT.

The rearrangement uses TRBV19 and TRBJ2-1; 7 bases agree with TRBD2. CDR3 size: 15 residues. CDR1 is LNHDA and CDR2 is SQIVND in the germline V gene (reference sequence). The ends lost 5 bases at V and 5 bases at J; junction bases unmatched: 9. CDR3 in DNA: TGTGCCAGTAGTTTTTACGGGACTATAAACAATGAGCAGTTCTTC. Amino acid sequence: CASSFYGTINNEQFF.

This chain's CDR3 is CAALDGSGRNTQYF. CDR3 DNA sequence: TGTGCCGCCCTTGATGGTAGCGGGAGAAATACGCAGTATTTT. The J gene is TRBJ2-3, the V gene TRBV10-3; TRBD2 matches at 9 bases. Looked up from germline, CDR1 is ENHRY and CDR2 is SYGVKD. The CDR3 totals 14 residues. The V gene end was trimmed by 11 bases and the J gene end by 7 bases; junction bases not matched to a gene: 13.